This TCR beta chain appears in the sequencing data of a study of shared clonotypes between healthy human individuals (dated by TCRdb to 2018 to 2021). Study-level background: A couple of women and a few men aged 18 to 49 years were included in the cohort. For each donor, CD4 naive and CD4 memory were each run on three plates, CD8 naive on two plates, and CD8 memory on one plate. To estimate repertoire size and how much clonotypes are shared between individuals, the study performed deep sequencing of blood TCR repertoires from roughly five healthy adults. To increase sequencing depth and limit assay-specific biases, TCR repertoire library preparation and sequencing were carried out by different laboratories using diverse techniques. Leukapheresis yielded between about 0.94 and 8.9 billion PBMCs per donor. On the study overall, not on this receptor specifically: Estimated clonotype richness was generally larger for naive than for memory subsets. Compared with non-shared clonotypes, the clonotypes found in all four sorted-subset donors had higher generation probabilities. The small number of donors limited the genetic and exposure-history diversity represented. Across four donors, roughly 5.1% of naive CD4, more than 3% of naive CD8, about 2.3% of memory CD4, and under 0.45% of memory CD8 clonotypes were shared. Even with the large sequencing depth, rarefaction of the sorted-subset datasets indicated that sequencing was incomplete. Sampling was restricted to blood, and TCR repertoires in tissue are likely to differ from TCR repertoires in blood. Pairwise subsampling led to the expectation that sequencing depth would affect the degree of clonotype sharing among donors.

Using the deep immunoSEQ assay, multiplex PCR amplified TCR CDR3 regions from genomic DNA. Genomic DNA extracted from each cell subset was distributed evenly over all wells of several immunoSEQ 96-well plates, and each plate served as one replicate. For sorted subsets, each replicate PCR was loaded with roughly 190 ng genomic DNA, equivalent to 30,000 or so T cell genomes. Purified libraries were measured with a Qubit 3.0 fluorometer, size-checked on a Bioanalyzer 2100, and measured again with the KAPA Library Quantification kit. Every immunoSEQ 96-well plate was sequenced on a separate single-read 150-cycle Illumina NextSeq 550 flow cell. The published analysis was carried out like this. Because only junctional sequences without quality scores were contained in the immunoSEQ output, filtering matching that applied to full-length reads could not be performed. Sequences were annotated with PyIR, a Python wrapper for IgBLAST v1.9, and V/J genes and CDR3 were assigned using IMGT germline references. Any read was removed if the V/J assignment was weak (E-value above 1e-6), the CDR3 was missing, or the read contained stop codons, out-of-frame junctions, or ambiguous translated residues. A V3J clonotype was defined by an identical inferred V gene, J gene, and CDR3 amino acid sequence. Percentage overlap between repertoires was calculated by dividing the number of shared unique clonotypes by the size of the smaller repertoire. Richness of each repertoire was evaluated using RTK rarefaction, the Chao1 estimator, and Recon v2.1 estimates of unobserved clonotypes. For all TCRbeta clonotypes obtained by the gDNA method from several donors, generation probabilities were computed with OLGA. TCRdb holds this immuneACCESS table with in-frame rearrangements only. Some clones are missing; in checked studies, unresolved V genes explain under half, and the rest has no known cause. V, J and clone size are taken as reported in that table, and D and trimming were inferred from the DNA itself. For this sample there are some 2.4 million clones; 93% appear just once. The ten largest make up 0.36% of the sample.

The donors were healthy, HIV-negative adults who had no recently reported acute infections or vaccinations. Only Caucasian adults living in Nashville, Tennessee, USA were represented among the donors. Magnetic negative selection was used to enrich CD4+ T cells, after which naive cells were positively selected on CD45RA and the negative fraction became the memory subset. Blood was obtained by leukapheresis, after which PBMCs were separated by Ficoll-Histopaque density gradient centrifugation and cryopreserved in liquid nitrogen vapor phase. Purity and quantity of every magnetically sorted T cell population were checked by analytical flow cytometry. From each sorted fraction, genomic DNA was isolated and quantified by UV absorbance on a Nanodrop 2000c. Concerning this clone: What antigen it recognizes has not been identified. Base qualities are not recorded, but no much larger clone differs from it by a single base. The same CDR3 arises from other DNA sequences in this sample as well.

The sequenced material came from naive CD4+ T cells from PBMCs. In light of the paper, this sample's cell subset or site label describes: CD45RA+ positively selected. This clonotype was obtained from a young man in good health. Some clones in this sample may be carry-over from other donors' samples.

The DNA reads as follows: TGTGCCAGCAGCCTTCGGGCTAACACTGAAGCTTTCTTT. This encodes CASSLRANTEAFF. The chain joins TRBV7-9 to TRBJ1-1, with the D segment identity uncertain. CDR3 length: 13 amino acids, cysteine to phenylalanine. The entry retains the CDR3 DNA only, 39 bases that are in frame from base 1. V drops 5 bases and J drops 2 bases, leaving 9 bases in between. According to the germline V gene (reference sequence), CDR1 reads SEHNR and CDR2 reads FQNEAQ.